Each of the 6 T cell receptor beta chains below was sequenced from the same sample in a study of T cell responses to AZD1222 COVID-19 vaccine. Generated by immunoSEQ multiplex PCR, the TCRdb table keeps only in-frame clones and is missing some. Altogether about 130,000 clones are present, approximately 88% being singletons, with the ten largest covering roughly 1.4%. The source material was peripheral blood, sampled on day 0 of AZD1222 vaccination. The receptors shown here come from an adult in good health.

The rearrangement links TRBV7-9 to TRBJ2-1, with D hard to call. The CDR3 totals 15 residues. V lost 5 bases and J lost 9, with 20 bases in between. In germline, CDR1 is SEHNR, CDR2 FQNEAQ (reference sequence). The CDR3 reads CASSPGPRLRGEQFF. The CDR3 region has the DNA TGTGCCAGCAGCCCAGGACCCCGTCTGCGTGGTGAGCAGTTCTTC.

CDR3 in amino acids: CASSLKAGGSYNEQFF. The CDR3 nucleotides are TGTGCCAGCAGCTTAAAGGCAGGAGGCTCCTACAATGAGCAGTTCTTC. The genes are TRBV7-3 and TRBJ2-1; TRBD2 is a possible D gene (5 bases). Trimming cost V 1 base and J 0 bases, with 10 bases left between them. Per the germline V gene, CDR1 is SGHTA and CDR2 is FQGTGA. The CDR3 extends over 16 amino acids.

The J gene is TRBJ1-4, the V gene TRBV5-1; D unclear. Between the trimmed V and J ends, which lost 0 bases and 8 bases, there was a span of 14 bases. The length of the CDR3 is 15 residues. CDR1 SGHRS and CDR2 YFSETQ come from the germline V gene. CDR3 sequence: CASSLAATSGEKLFF. CDR3 DNA: TGCGCCAGCAGCTTGGCGGCAACTAGCGGCGAAAAACTGTTTTTT.

This chain joins TRBV2 and TRBJ2-7, with 14 bases aligning to TRBD2. With 5 bases clipped from V and 7 bases from J, the junction kept 7 bases outside the gene matches. Germline V gives CDR1 SNHLY, CDR2 FYNNEI. The CDR3 is made up of 15 amino acids. The CDR3 DNA sequence: TGTGCCAGCAGTCAGACTAGCGGGAGGGCTGGGGAGCAGTACTTC. Translating it yields CASSQTSGRAGEQYF. Together with reference TRBV2 and TRBJ2-7, the CDR3 gives the full variable domain: EPEVTQTPSHQVTQMGQEVILRCVPISNHLYFYWYRQILGQKVEFLVSFYNNEISEKSEIFDDQFSVERPDGSNFTLKIRSTKLEDSAMYFCASSQTSGRAGEQYFGPGTRLTVT.

The chain uses TRBV6-4 and TRBJ1-1; 8 positions agree with TRBD1. The V gene's germline CDR1 is MRHNA and CDR2 SNTAGT. CDR3 length: 14 amino acids. J lost 2 bases, V lost 6 bases, and 5 bases had no gene match. In DNA, the CDR3 is TGTGCCAGCAGAACTGACAGGGGCAACACTGAAGCTTTCTTT. Amino acids: CASRTDRGNTEAFF.

The chain joins TRBV5-6 to TRBJ1-2; D not resolved. The germline V gene has CDR1 SGHDT and CDR2 YYEEEE. This CDR3 contains 15 residues. The V end was cut by 2 bases, the J end by 5 bases, with 16 bases between. The CDR3 sequence is CASSFAGSHTYGYTF. CDR3 nucleotides: TGTGCCAGCAGCTTCGCCGGATCCCACACTTATGGCTACACCTTC.